A single TCR beta chain is shown here with its context. Its matching antigen is unknown. This entry is derived from a study of OX40 agonist ivuxolimab in advanced cancers. Study-wide points: Averaged across samples, CD8+ T cells carried more expanded clones than CD4+ did.

Profiled with immunoSEQ multiplex PCR; TCRdb holds only in-frame clones, not every one. The table shows about 66,000 clones, with approximately 90% occurring only once. The clonotype comes from an adult with an advanced solid tumor such as melanoma, head and neck, liver or kidney cancer. The sequencing used CD4+ or CD8+ T cells sorted from blood, collected in a trial of the OX40 agonist ivuxolimab.

This CDR3 reads CASSLIGGDEAFF. The CDR3 DNA sequence: TGTGCCAGCAGCTTAATAGGGGGTGATGAAGCTTTCTTT. The chain carries TRBV7-3 and TRBJ1-1, with D perhaps matching TRBD1 (6 bases). Trimming took off 1 base at V and 7 bases at J, with 10 bases between the two ends. This CDR3 has 13 residues. The germline V gene has CDR1 SGHTA and CDR2 FQGTGA.